A selection of T cell receptor beta chains follows, all from one sample in a study of T-cell memory formation after mild COVID-19. TCRdb fed the 5' RACE reads into MiXCR, producing one record per CDR3 protein. The table includes hundreds of thousands of distinct CDR3 sequences, about a sixth detected once. Sequencing was performed on PBMCs or a T cell subset sorted from them (not recorded which). All receptors come from an adult woman who had mild COVID-19 (a few samples of this study predate the infection). Cell type and time point are not known. Both conserved end residues are part of each CDR3. D genes are given only for firm matches. Clone size, where shown, is once, few, many, or a class for clones that have expanded.

j_call d_call clone_size v_call cdr3_aa cdr3_nt
TRBJ1-1 - - TRBV19 CASISGGGTEAFF TGTGCCAGTATATCGGGGGGAGGAACTGAAGCTTTCTTT
TRBJ2-3 - few TRBV5-6 CASTEGGFGTDTQYF TGTGCCAGCACCGAAGGGGGTTTCGGCACAGATACGCAGTATTTT
TRBJ2-5 TRBD2 - TRBV6-1 CASTGSGSGETQYF TGTGCCAGCACTGGAAGCGGGAGCGGGGAGACCCAGTACTTC
TRBJ2-2 - many TRBV18 CASSPLSHANTGELFF TGTGCCAGCTCACCACTCAGCCACGCGAACACCGGGGAGCTGTTTTTT
TRBJ2-1 - many TRBV7-2 CASSLGVGEQFF TGTGCCAGCAGCTTAGGTGTGGGAGAGCAGTTCTTC
TRBJ2-3 - - TRBV7-2 CASSPRRDTQYF TGTGCCAGCAGCCCCCGTCGGGATACGCAGTATTTT
TRBJ1-5 - few TRBV9 CASSVESEGQPQHF TGTGCCAGCAGCGTAGAAAGTGAGGGCCAGCCCCAGCATTTT
TRBJ2-1 - few TRBV5-4 CASSPPMGFQNNEQFF TGTGCCAGCAGCCCCCCGATGGGGTTCCAGAACAATGAGCAGTTCTTC
TRBJ2-1 TRBD1 few TRBV11-1 CASSLMGQPTYNEQFF TGTGCCAGCAGCTTAATGGGACAGCCAACCTACAATGAGCAGTTCTTC
TRBJ2-5 - - TRBV20-1 CSAPGVGETQYF TGCAGTGCCCCCGGAGTAGGAGAGACCCAGTACTTC
TRBJ2-2 - - TRBV2 CASSEGTYTGELFF TGTGCCAGCAGTGAAGGGACCTACACCGGGGAGCTGTTTTTT
TRBJ2-5 - - TRBV6-5 CASIPAGGGAQYF TGTGCCAGCATTCCCGCGGGTGGTGGGGCCCAGTACTTC
TRBJ2-1 TRBD2 few TRBV7-9 CASTLTSGRVEQFF TGTGCCAGCACCTTGACTAGCGGGAGAGTTGAGCAGTTCTTC
TRBJ2-7 - - TRBV3-1 CASSQNLDSSYEQYF TGTGCCAGCAGCCAGAACTTGGATAGCTCCTACGAGCAGTACTTC
TRBJ2-1 - - TRBV9 CASSLGQTDLNNEQFF TGTGCCAGCAGCCTCGGACAAACCGACCTTAACAATGAGCAGTTCTTC
TRBJ1-5 TRBD1 few TRBV25-1 CASGQGFQPQHF TGTGCCAGCGGACAGGGTTTTCAGCCCCAGCATTTT
TRBJ2-7 - - TRBV7-9 CASSGEGGHLYEQYF TGTGCCAGCAGCGGAGAGGGCGGACACCTCTACGAGCAGTACTTC
TRBJ1-1 - - TRBV12-3/TRBV12-4 CASSVGAAEAFF TGTGCCAGCAGTGTGGGGGCGGCTGAAGCTTTCTTT